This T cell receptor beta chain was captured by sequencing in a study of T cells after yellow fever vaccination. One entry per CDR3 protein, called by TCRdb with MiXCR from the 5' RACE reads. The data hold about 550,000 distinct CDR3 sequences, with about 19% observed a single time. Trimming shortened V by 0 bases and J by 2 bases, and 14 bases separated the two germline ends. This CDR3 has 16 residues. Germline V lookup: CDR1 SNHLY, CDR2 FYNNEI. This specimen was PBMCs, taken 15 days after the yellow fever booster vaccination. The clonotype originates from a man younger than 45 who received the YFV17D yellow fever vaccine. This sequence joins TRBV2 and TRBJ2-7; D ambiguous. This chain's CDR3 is CASSEAKAGLTYEQYF. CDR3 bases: TGTGCCAGCAGTGAAGCGAAAGCTGGGCTAACCTACGAGCAGTACTTC. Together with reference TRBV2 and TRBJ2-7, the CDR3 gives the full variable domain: EPEVTQTPSHQVTQMGQEVILRCVPISNHLYFYWYRQILGQKVEFLVSFYNNEISEKSEIFDDQFSVERPDGSNFTLKIRSTKLEDSAMYFCASSEAKAGLTYEQYFGPGTRLTVT.